This is a list of T cell receptor beta chains from one sample in a study of blood T cell repertoires in COVID-19. The repertoire was sequenced with immunoSEQ multiplex PCR; TCRdb's copy has only in-frame clones and lacks some. This repertoire shows approximately 100,000 clones, around 90% found once; its top ten account for 3.5%. Sequencing was performed on peripheral blood. The source of these receptors is an older woman with acute or convalescent COVID-19. Each CDR3 is given with its conserved first and last residue. Each record gives: clone size, D gene, V gene, J gene, CDR3 protein, CDR3 DNA. D genes are given only for firm matches. Only part of the rows carry a size: once, few, many, or a class if the clone is expanded.

clone_size: -
d_call: TRBD2
v_call: TRBV7-6
j_call: TRBJ2-1
cdr3_aa: CASSLEGTSGNEQFF
cdr3_nt: TGTGCCAGCAGCTTAGAAGGGACTAGCGGCAATGAGCAGTTCTTC

clone_size: -
d_call: TRBD2
v_call: TRBV3-1/TRBV3-2
j_call: TRBJ2-1
cdr3_aa: CASSLLAGGMGEQFF
cdr3_nt: TGTGCCAGCAGCCTTTTAGCGGGAGGCATGGGTGAGCAGTTCTTC

clone_size: -
d_call: -
v_call: TRBV15
j_call: TRBJ1-2
cdr3_aa: CATSRGGAYGYTF
cdr3_nt: TGTGCCACCAGCAGAGGGGGCGCGTATGGCTACACCTTC

clone_size: -
d_call: TRBD2
v_call: TRBV5-4
j_call: TRBJ2-7
cdr3_aa: CASSLRLTSGTSYEQYF
cdr3_nt: TGTGCCAGCAGCTTGAGGCTCACTAGCGGTACTTCCTACGAGCAGTACTTC

clone_size: -
d_call: TRBD1
v_call: TRBV28
j_call: TRBJ1-2
cdr3_aa: CASSWGTVYGYTF
cdr3_nt: TGTGCCAGCAGTTGGGGGACAGTCTATGGCTACACCTTC

clone_size: few
d_call: -
v_call: TRBV4-1
j_call: TRBJ1-6
cdr3_aa: CASSAGSYNSPLHF
cdr3_nt: TGCGCCAGCAGCGCAGGGTCCTATAATTCACCCCTCCACTTT

clone_size: -
d_call: TRBD2
v_call: TRBV27
j_call: TRBJ2-2
cdr3_aa: CASSMAGGRTGELFF
cdr3_nt: TGTGCCAGCAGTATGGCGGGGGGGCGGACCGGGGAGCTGTTTTTT

clone_size: many
d_call: -
v_call: TRBV5-1
j_call: TRBJ1-1
cdr3_aa: CASSGRTDNPEAFF
cdr3_nt: TGCGCCAGCAGCGGTCGGACAGACAACCCTGAAGCTTTCTTT

clone_size: -
d_call: TRBD2
v_call: TRBV28
j_call: TRBJ2-3
cdr3_aa: CASMLLAFRTDTQYF
cdr3_nt: TGTGCCAGCATGCTACTAGCGTTTCGCACAGATACGCAGTATTTT

clone_size: -
d_call: -
v_call: TRBV6-5
j_call: TRBJ1-6
cdr3_aa: CASSPDGKSPLHF
cdr3_nt: TGTGCCAGCAGCCCGGACGGGAAGTCACCCCTCCACTTT

clone_size: -
d_call: -
v_call: TRBV12-5
j_call: TRBJ1-1
cdr3_aa: CASGLPPGSEAFF
cdr3_nt: TGTGCTAGTGGCCTGCCACCCGGGTCCGAAGCTTTCTTT

clone_size: -
d_call: -
v_call: TRBV24-1
j_call: TRBJ1-5
cdr3_aa: CATHYKLLGQPQHF
cdr3_nt: TGTGCCACCCACTACAAACTCTTAGGTCAGCCCCAGCATTTT

clone_size: -
d_call: -
v_call: TRBV12-5
j_call: TRBJ1-1
cdr3_aa: CASGKDSSNTEAFF
cdr3_nt: TGTGCTAGTGGGAAGGACAGCTCGAACACTGAAGCTTTCTTT

clone_size: -
d_call: TRBD2
v_call: TRBV5-1
j_call: TRBJ2-1
cdr3_aa: CASTEAGGSYNEQFF
cdr3_nt: TGCGCCAGCACCGAAGCGGGAGGGAGTTACAATGAGCAGTTCTTC

clone_size: few
d_call: -
v_call: TRBV10-2
j_call: TRBJ1-1
cdr3_aa: CASSVQGRRLNTEAFF
cdr3_nt: TGCGCCAGCAGTGTACAGGGTCGTCGGTTGAACACTGAAGCTTTCTTT

clone_size: -
d_call: -
v_call: TRBV14
j_call: TRBJ2-5
cdr3_aa: CASSQFGRGQETQYF
cdr3_nt: TGTGCCAGCAGCCAATTCGGCCGGGGCCAAGAGACCCAGTACTTC

clone_size: once
d_call: -
v_call: TRBV4-2
j_call: TRBJ2-3
cdr3_aa: CASSQEGGQGTDTQYF
cdr3_nt: TGTGCCAGCAGCCAAGAAGGCGGGCAGGGGACAGATACGCAGTATTTT

clone_size: -
d_call: -
v_call: TRBV25-1
j_call: TRBJ1-5
cdr3_aa: CASGQGNQPQHF
cdr3_nt: TGTGCCAGCGGGCAGGGGAATCAGCCCCAGCATTTT

clone_size: -
d_call: -
v_call: TRBV11-3
j_call: TRBJ1-1
cdr3_aa: CASSRPQGLSEAFF
cdr3_nt: TGTGCCAGCAGCAGACCACAGGGTTTGTCTGAAGCTTTCTTT

clone_size: -
d_call: TRBD1
v_call: TRBV6-5
j_call: TRBJ1-2
cdr3_aa: CASSTLQGNYGYTF
cdr3_nt: TGTGCCAGCAGCACCTTACAGGGGAACTATGGCTACACCTTC

clone_size: -
d_call: TRBD2
v_call: TRBV19
j_call: TRBJ2-1
cdr3_aa: CASSFSGSSYNEQFF
cdr3_nt: TGTGCCAGTAGTTTTAGCGGGAGCTCCTACAATGAGCAGTTCTTC

clone_size: few
d_call: -
v_call: TRBV6-5
j_call: TRBJ1-3
cdr3_aa: CASTLGKYSGNTIYF
cdr3_nt: TGTGCCAGCACTTTGGGCAAATACTCTGGAAACACCATATATTTT

clone_size: -
d_call: TRBD1
v_call: TRBV5-1
j_call: TRBJ2-2
cdr3_aa: CASRFAGTANTGELFF
cdr3_nt: TGCGCCAGCAGATTTGCCGGGACAGCGAACACCGGGGAGCTGTTTTTT

clone_size: -
d_call: TRBD1
v_call: TRBV9
j_call: TRBJ1-6
cdr3_aa: CASSVRQGESPLHF
cdr3_nt: TGTGCCAGCAGCGTCCGACAGGGCGAGTCACCCCTCCACTTT

clone_size: -
d_call: -
v_call: TRBV6-5
j_call: TRBJ1-6
cdr3_aa: CASKQSSYNSPLHF
cdr3_nt: TGTGCCAGTAAACAAAGCTCCTATAATTCACCCCTCCACTTT

clone_size: -
d_call: -
v_call: TRBV15
j_call: TRBJ2-7
cdr3_aa: CATSRVGTPTYEQYF
cdr3_nt: TGTGCCACCAGCAGGGTCGGGACTCCCACCTACGAGCAGTACTTC

clone_size: -
d_call: TRBD2
v_call: TRBV19
j_call: TRBJ2-1
cdr3_aa: CASRDLAGEQFF
cdr3_nt: TGTGCCAGTAGGGACCTAGCGGGTGAGCAGTTCTTC

clone_size: few
d_call: TRBD2
v_call: TRBV5-8
j_call: TRBJ2-5
cdr3_aa: CASSLVGLALQETQYF
cdr3_nt: TGTGCCAGCAGCTTGGTAGGACTAGCGTTACAAGAGACCCAGTACTTC

clone_size: -
d_call: TRBD1
v_call: TRBV4-1
j_call: TRBJ2-3
cdr3_aa: CASSQGQGVSDTQYF
cdr3_nt: TGCGCCAGCAGCCAGGGACAGGGGGTTTCAGATACGCAGTATTTT

clone_size: -
d_call: -
v_call: TRBV19
j_call: TRBJ1-3
cdr3_aa: CASSISDSGNTIYF
cdr3_nt: TGTGCCAGTAGTATATCAGACTCTGGAAACACCATATATTTT

clone_size: -
d_call: -
v_call: TRBV28
j_call: TRBJ1-5
cdr3_aa: CASSGPLGSGNQPQHF
cdr3_nt: TGTGCCAGCAGTGGGCCGCTGGGTAGTGGCAATCAGCCCCAGCATTTT

clone_size: -
d_call: -
v_call: TRBV7-8
j_call: TRBJ2-5
cdr3_aa: CASSFWAQGETQYF
cdr3_nt: TGTGCCAGCAGCTTTTGGGCGCAGGGAGAGACCCAGTACTTC

clone_size: -
d_call: TRBD2
v_call: TRBV5-1
j_call: TRBJ2-5
cdr3_aa: CASSWDSGSREETQYF
cdr3_nt: TGCGCCAGCAGCTGGGATAGCGGGAGTAGGGAAGAGACCCAGTACTTC

clone_size: -
d_call: TRBD2
v_call: TRBV5-8
j_call: TRBJ2-7
cdr3_aa: CASSLAGGVSYEQYF
cdr3_nt: TGTGCCAGCAGCTTGGCGGGAGGGGTCTCCTACGAGCAGTACTTC

clone_size: -
d_call: -
v_call: TRBV5-1
j_call: TRBJ1-2
cdr3_aa: CASSLDGDYGYTF
cdr3_nt: TGCGCCAGCAGCTTGGATGGAGACTATGGCTACACCTTC

clone_size: -
d_call: TRBD1
v_call: TRBV10-2
j_call: TRBJ1-5
cdr3_aa: CASSGYTGGRGQPQHF
cdr3_nt: TGCGCCAGCAGTGGGTACACAGGGGGTAGAGGTCAGCCCCAGCATTTT

clone_size: -
d_call: -
v_call: TRBV19
j_call: TRBJ1-1
cdr3_aa: CASSIHLDTEAFF
cdr3_nt: TGTGCCAGTAGTATCCACTTGGACACTGAAGCTTTCTTT

clone_size: once
d_call: -
v_call: TRBV28
j_call: TRBJ1-4
cdr3_aa: CASKPAEPYEKLFF
cdr3_nt: TGTGCCAGCAAACCCGCCGAGCCCTATGAAAAACTGTTTTTT

clone_size: -
d_call: -
v_call: TRBV10-3
j_call: TRBJ2-4
cdr3_aa: CAISREWDNKNIQYF
cdr3_nt: TGTGCCATCAGCCGAGAATGGGACAACAAAAACATTCAGTACTTC

clone_size: -
d_call: TRBD2
v_call: TRBV9
j_call: TRBJ2-3
cdr3_aa: CASSAGTTGFFTDTQYF
cdr3_nt: TGTGCCAGCAGCGCTGGGACTACCGGCTTCTTCACAGATACGCAGTATTTT

clone_size: -
d_call: -
v_call: TRBV7-9
j_call: TRBJ2-3
cdr3_aa: CASSPFSGSGGTDTQYF
cdr3_nt: TGTGCCAGCAGCCCATTCTCCGGGAGTGGGGGCACAGATACGCAGTATTTT

clone_size: -
d_call: TRBD1
v_call: TRBV6-1
j_call: TRBJ2-1
cdr3_aa: CASSEAWTGDNEQFF
cdr3_nt: TGTGCCAGCAGTGAAGCTTGGACAGGCGACAATGAGCAGTTCTTC

clone_size: once
d_call: -
v_call: TRBV5-4
j_call: TRBJ2-4
cdr3_aa: CASSSEGAGDIQYF
cdr3_nt: TGTGCCAGCAGCTCAGAAGGCGCAGGGGACATTCAGTACTTC

clone_size: -
d_call: -
v_call: TRBV7-5
j_call: TRBJ2-7
cdr3_aa: CARRSYEQYF
cdr3_nt: TGTGCCAGGCGATCCTACGAGCAGTACTTC

clone_size: -
d_call: -
v_call: TRBV30
j_call: TRBJ1-2
cdr3_aa: CAWNILDRNYGYTF
cdr3_nt: TGTGCCTGGAATATACTGGACAGAAACTATGGCTACACCTTC

clone_size: few
d_call: -
v_call: TRBV20-1
j_call: TRBJ2-1
cdr3_aa: CSASWGNRVSYNEQFF
cdr3_nt: TGCAGTGCTAGTTGGGGGAACAGGGTATCGTACAATGAGCAGTTCTTC

clone_size: once
d_call: -
v_call: TRBV24-1
j_call: TRBJ2-3
cdr3_aa: CATSQQGLGGDTQYF
cdr3_nt: TGTGCCACCAGCCAGCAGGGCCTGGGGGGAGATACGCAGTATTTT

clone_size: -
d_call: -
v_call: TRBV5-1
j_call: TRBJ2-3
cdr3_aa: CATRERADTDTQYF
cdr3_nt: TGCGCCACAAGGGAGCGGGCTGACACAGATACGCAGTATTTT

clone_size: -
d_call: TRBD2
v_call: TRBV3-1/TRBV3-2
j_call: TRBJ2-1
cdr3_aa: CASSHTPLAGGWGNEQFF
cdr3_nt: TGTGCCAGCAGCCATACACCCCTAGCGGGAGGGTGGGGCAATGAGCAGTTCTTC

clone_size: -
d_call: -
v_call: TRBV6-5
j_call: TRBJ1-1
cdr3_aa: CASLSSAEAFF
cdr3_nt: TGTGCCAGCCTTTCGTCCGCTGAAGCTTTCTTT

clone_size: -
d_call: TRBD1
v_call: TRBV25-1
j_call: TRBJ1-1
cdr3_aa: CASTRQGETDAFF
cdr3_nt: TGTGCCAGCACGCGACAGGGAGAGACTGACGCTTTCTTT

clone_size: few
d_call: -
v_call: TRBV6-1
j_call: TRBJ2-7
cdr3_aa: CASSETGTPPYEQYF
cdr3_nt: TGTGCCAGCAGTGAAACGGGAACCCCCCCTTACGAGCAGTACTTC

clone_size: -
d_call: TRBD2
v_call: TRBV7-2
j_call: TRBJ2-1
cdr3_aa: CASRSAGGGNEQFF
cdr3_nt: TGTGCCAGCCGCTCTGCGGGAGGGGGCAATGAGCAGTTCTTC

clone_size: -
d_call: -
v_call: TRBV2
j_call: TRBJ1-1
cdr3_aa: CASSEAGRPDMNTEAFF
cdr3_nt: TGTGCCAGCAGTGAGGCAGGGCGCCCTGACATGAACACTGAAGCTTTCTTT

clone_size: -
d_call: TRBD2
v_call: TRBV11-1
j_call: TRBJ2-2
cdr3_aa: CASSLPSGRSTGELFF
cdr3_nt: TGTGCCAGCAGCTTACCAAGCGGGAGAAGCACCGGGGAGCTGTTTTTT

clone_size: -
d_call: -
v_call: TRBV30
j_call: TRBJ1-5
cdr3_aa: CAWRSQGETPQHF
cdr3_nt: TGTGCCTGGAGAAGTCAGGGTGAGACGCCCCAGCATTTT

clone_size: once
d_call: TRBD1
v_call: TRBV2
j_call: TRBJ1-4
cdr3_aa: CASSDPAGTAATNEKLFF
cdr3_nt: TGTGCCAGCAGTGATCCTGCCGGGACAGCTGCAACTAATGAAAAACTGTTTTTT